This T cell receptor (beta chain) was captured in a study of T-cell memory formation after mild COVID-19. General observations from the study: Pre-infection memory contained some responding clones, which suggested that cross-reactive memory had joined. Balance between CD4 and CD8 was seen in clones contracting day 15 to 85, and a CD4+ lean was seen in later expanders.

About this clonotype itself: Its antigen remains unidentified.

TCRdb processed the 5' RACE reads anew with MiXCR; each CDR3 protein has one entry. The data show roughly 380,000 distinct CDR3 sequences, approximately 27% seen once. The CDR3 is 14 amino acids. The V gene's germline CDR1 is SGHVS and CDR2 FNYEAQ. V was trimmed by 7 bases and J by 4 bases, leaving 15 bases between them. The rearrangement joins TRBV7-6 to TRBJ2-3; D may correspond to TRBD1 or TRBD2 (6 bases each). This TCR derives from an adult woman who had mild COVID-19 (a few samples of this study predate the infection). Cell type and time point are not known. Sequenced sample: PBMCs or a T cell subset sorted from them (not recorded which). This chain's CDR3 is CASTPRGGPDTQYF. The CDR3 DNA reads as TGTGCCAGCACCCCCAGAGGGGGGCCAGATACGCAGTATTTT.